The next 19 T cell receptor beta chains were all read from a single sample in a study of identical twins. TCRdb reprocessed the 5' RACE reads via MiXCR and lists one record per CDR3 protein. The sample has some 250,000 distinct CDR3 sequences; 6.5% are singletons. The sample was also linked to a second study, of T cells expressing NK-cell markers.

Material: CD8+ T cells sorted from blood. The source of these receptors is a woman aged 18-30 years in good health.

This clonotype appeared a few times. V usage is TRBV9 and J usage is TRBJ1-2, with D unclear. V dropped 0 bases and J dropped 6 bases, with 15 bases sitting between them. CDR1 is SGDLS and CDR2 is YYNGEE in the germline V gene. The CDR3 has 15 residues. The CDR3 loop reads CASSVEKDMRNGYTF. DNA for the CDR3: TGTGCCAGCAGCGTAGAAAAGGATATGCGCAATGGCTACACCTTC.

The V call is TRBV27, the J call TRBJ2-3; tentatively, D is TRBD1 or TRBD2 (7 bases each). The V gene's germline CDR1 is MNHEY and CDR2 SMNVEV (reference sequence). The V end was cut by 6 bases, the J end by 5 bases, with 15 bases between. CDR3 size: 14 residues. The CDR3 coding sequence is TGTGCCAGCAGGGGTGCAGGGGGGGTAGATACGCAGTATTTT. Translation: CASRGAGGVDTQYF.

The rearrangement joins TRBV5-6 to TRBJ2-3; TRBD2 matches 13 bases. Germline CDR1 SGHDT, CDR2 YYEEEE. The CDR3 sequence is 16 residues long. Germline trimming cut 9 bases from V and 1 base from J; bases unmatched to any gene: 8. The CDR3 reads CAMSPGLAGGTDTQYF. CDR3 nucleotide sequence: TGTGCCATGAGCCCCGGACTAGCGGGGGGCACAGATACGCAGTATTTT.

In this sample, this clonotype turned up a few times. The CDR3 protein is CASSTSGGAGELFF. The CDR3 bases are TGTGCCAGCAGTACTTCTGGGGGAGCCGGGGAGCTGTTTTTT. The chain recombines TRBV6-5 with TRBJ2-2; D tentatively fits TRBD1 or TRBD2 (5 bases each). The CDR3 is 14 residues long. V lost 5 bases, J lost 6 bases, and 13 bases lay in between. Germline CDR1 MNHEY, CDR2 SVGAGI.

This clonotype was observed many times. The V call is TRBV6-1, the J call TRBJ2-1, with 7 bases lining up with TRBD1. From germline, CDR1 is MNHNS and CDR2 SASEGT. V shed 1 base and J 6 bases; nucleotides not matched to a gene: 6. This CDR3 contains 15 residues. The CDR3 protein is CASSEGQGASNEQFF. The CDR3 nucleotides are TGTGCCAGCAGTGAAGGACAGGGAGCCTCCAATGAGCAGTTCTTC.

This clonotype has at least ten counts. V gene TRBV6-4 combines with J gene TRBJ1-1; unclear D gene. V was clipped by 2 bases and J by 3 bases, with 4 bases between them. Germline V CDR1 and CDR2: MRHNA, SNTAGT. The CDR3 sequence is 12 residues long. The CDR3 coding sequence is TGTGCCAGCAGTGACAGGTACACTGAAGCTTTCTTT. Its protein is CASSDRYTEAFF.

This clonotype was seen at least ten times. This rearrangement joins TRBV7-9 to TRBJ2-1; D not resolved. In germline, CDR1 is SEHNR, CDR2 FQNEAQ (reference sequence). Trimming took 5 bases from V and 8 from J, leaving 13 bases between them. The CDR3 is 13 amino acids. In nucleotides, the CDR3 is TGTGCCAGCAGCCGGCCCACTCGAGATGAGCAGTTCTTC. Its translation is CASSRPTRDEQFF.

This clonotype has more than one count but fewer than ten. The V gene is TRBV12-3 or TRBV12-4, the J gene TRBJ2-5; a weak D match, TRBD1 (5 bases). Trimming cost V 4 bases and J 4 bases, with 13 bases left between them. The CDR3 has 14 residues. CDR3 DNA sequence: TGTGCCAGCAGTTCCCCAGGGAACCCAGAGACCCAGTACTTC. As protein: CASSSPGNPETQYF.

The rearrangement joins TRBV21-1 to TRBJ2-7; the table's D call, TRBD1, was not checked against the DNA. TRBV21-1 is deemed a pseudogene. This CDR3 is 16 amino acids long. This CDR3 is CASSPHPGQGDYEQYF. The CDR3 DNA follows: TGTGCCAGCAGCCCCCATCCGGGACAGGGGGATTACGAGCAGTACTTC.

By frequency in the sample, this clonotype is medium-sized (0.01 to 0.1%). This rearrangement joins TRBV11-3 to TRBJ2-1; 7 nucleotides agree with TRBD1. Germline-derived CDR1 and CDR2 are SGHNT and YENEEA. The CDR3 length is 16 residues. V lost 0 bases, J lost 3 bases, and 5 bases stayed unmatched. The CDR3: CASSLEGTVIYNEQFF. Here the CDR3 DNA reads TGTGCCAGCAGCTTAGAAGGGACAGTCATCTACAATGAGCAGTTCTTC.

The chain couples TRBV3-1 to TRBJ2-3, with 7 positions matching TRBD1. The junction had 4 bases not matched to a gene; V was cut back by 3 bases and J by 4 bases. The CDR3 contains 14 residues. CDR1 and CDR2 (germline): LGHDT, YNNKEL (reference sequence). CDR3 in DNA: TGTGCCAGCAGCCAGACAGGGTTCGCAGATACGCAGTATTTT. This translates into CASSQTGFADTQYF.

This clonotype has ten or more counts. This CDR3 is CASSLVSGGETQYF. CDR3 bases: TGTGCCAGCAGCTTAGTGTCAGGGGGAGAGACCCAGTACTTC. The genes are TRBV7-8 and TRBJ2-5; 7 bases match TRBD1. With V trimmed by 1 base and J by 4 bases, 3 bases remained unmatched. The germline CDR1 and CDR2 sequences are SGHVS and FQNEAQ. The CDR3 runs to 14 residues.

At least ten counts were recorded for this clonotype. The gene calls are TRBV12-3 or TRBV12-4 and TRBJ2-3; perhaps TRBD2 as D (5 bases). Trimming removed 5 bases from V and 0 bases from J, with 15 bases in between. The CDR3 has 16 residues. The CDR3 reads CASSRTVSLSTDTQYF. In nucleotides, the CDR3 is TGTGCCAGCAGTAGGACTGTGTCTCTAAGCACAGATACGCAGTATTTT.

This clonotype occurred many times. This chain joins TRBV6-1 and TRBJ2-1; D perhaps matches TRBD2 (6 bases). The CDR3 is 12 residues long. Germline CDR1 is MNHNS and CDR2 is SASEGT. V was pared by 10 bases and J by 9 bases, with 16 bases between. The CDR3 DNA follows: TGTGCCATCCTTACATCGGGGGTTGAGCAGTTCTTC. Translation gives CAILTSGVEQFF.

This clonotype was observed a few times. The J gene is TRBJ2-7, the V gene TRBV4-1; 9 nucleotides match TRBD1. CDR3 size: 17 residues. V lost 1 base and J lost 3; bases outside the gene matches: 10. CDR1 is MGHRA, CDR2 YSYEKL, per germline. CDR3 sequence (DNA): TGCGCCAGCAGCCAAGTTGGTTCCCCGACAGGGGGCTACGAGCAGTACTTC. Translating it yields CASSQVGSPTGGYEQYF.

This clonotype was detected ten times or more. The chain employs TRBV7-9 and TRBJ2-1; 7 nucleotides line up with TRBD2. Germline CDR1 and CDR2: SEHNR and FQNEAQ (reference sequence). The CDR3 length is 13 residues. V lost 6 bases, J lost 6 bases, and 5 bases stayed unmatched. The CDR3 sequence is CASSGGSPNEQFF. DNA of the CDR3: TGTGCCAGCAGTGGCGGGAGTCCCAATGAGCAGTTCTTC. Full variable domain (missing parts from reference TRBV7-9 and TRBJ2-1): DTGVSQNPRHKITKRGQNVTFRCDPISEHNRLYWYRQTLGQGPEFLTYFQNEAQLEKSRLLSDRFSAERPKGSFSTLEIQRTEQGDSAMYLCASSGGSPNEQFFGPGTRLTVL.

The CDR3 protein is CFARSTISGANVLTF. The CDR3 DNA reads as TGCTTTGCTAGATCCACGATCTCTGGGGCCAACGTCCTGACTTTC. This chain links TRBV20-1 with TRBJ2-6; D gene ambiguous. Germline CDR1 DFQATT, CDR2 SNEGSKA (reference sequence). This CDR3 has 15 amino acids.

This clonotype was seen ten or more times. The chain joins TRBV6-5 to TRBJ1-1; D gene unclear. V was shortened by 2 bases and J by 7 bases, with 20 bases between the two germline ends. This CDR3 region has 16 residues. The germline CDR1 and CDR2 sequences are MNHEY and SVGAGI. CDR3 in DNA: TGTGCCAGCAGTTACGGGTGGGAGGGAGGTAATAATGAAGCTTTCTTT. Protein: CASSYGWEGGNNEAFF.

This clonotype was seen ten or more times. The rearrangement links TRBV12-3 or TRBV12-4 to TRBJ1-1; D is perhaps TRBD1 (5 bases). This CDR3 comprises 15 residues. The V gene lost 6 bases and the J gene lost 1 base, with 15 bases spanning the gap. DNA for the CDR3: TGTGCCAGCAGCCCCCCGTCACAGGAGAACACTGAAGCTTTCTTT. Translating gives CASSPPSQENTEAFF.